This T cell receptor beta chain was obtained from a study of blood T cell repertoires in COVID-19. Study as a whole: Both acute and convalescent COVID-19 samples were obtained from the United States, Italy and Spain. T cells, B-cell-depleted T cells, or PBMCs supplied cDNA or gDNA.

V lost 1 base and J 3 bases, leaving 16 bases between the germline ends. This CDR3 is built from 16 residues. In germline, CDR1 is LNHDA, CDR2 SQIVND (reference sequence). How the authors handled the data: Reference gene primers were amplified, and this amplification served to estimate nucleated cell counts. TCRdb's table, derived via immunoSEQ multiplex PCR, lists solely in-frame clones and lacks some. Clone size and V and J calls were adopted from that table, with D and trimming inferred from the DNA. This table holds some 89,000 clones, 81% found once. Sequenced: peripheral blood. The TCR sequence derives from a man in his sixties with acute or convalescent COVID-19. This sequence joins TRBV19 and TRBJ2-7; perhaps TRBD2 as D (6 bases). CDR3 bases: TGTGCCAGTAGTATAGGTAGCGGCGGGGCGTACTACGAGCAGTACTTC. This sequence encodes CASSIGSGGAYYEQYF.